This TCR beta chain was sequenced in a study of T cells in localized non-small cell lung cancer. Germline loops: CDR1 SGHVS, CDR2 FQNEAQ. The CDR3 is made up of 15 amino acids. V was pared by 5 bases and J by 4 bases, with 7 bases of the junction left unmatched. The repertoire was sequenced with immunoSEQ multiplex PCR; TCRdb's copy has only in-frame clones and lacks some. Counted here are fewer than 35,000 clones, about 88% occurring once; the ten biggest clones make up around 2.9%. This clonotype originated in a female donor at least 60 years old with stage I lung adenocarcinoma. The chain combines TRBV7-8 with TRBJ2-3; 9 bases are shared with TRBD2. Sequencing used peripheral blood, obtained before any cancer treatment. The CDR3 loop is CASSGLAGSSDTQYF. The CDR3 bases are TGTGCCAGCAGCGGCCTAGCGGGATCTTCAGATACGCAGTATTTT.